This TCR beta chain was sequenced in a study of blood T cell repertoires in COVID-19. Generated by immunoSEQ multiplex PCR, the TCRdb table keeps only in-frame clones and is missing some. The data hold 250,000 or so clones, with about 86% observed a single time. CDR3 length: 10 amino acids. Germline V gene data show CDR1 as DFQATT and CDR2 as SNEGSKA (reference sequence). Trimming pared 4 bases from V and 5 bases from J, leaving 5 bases between. The chain combines TRBV20-1 with TRBJ2-5; D gene ambiguous. The sequenced material came from peripheral blood. The receptor was isolated from a man aged 30 to 45 with active or convalescent COVID-19. The DNA of the CDR3 is TGCAGTGCTACCGTGGAGACCCAGTACTTC. Its translation is CSATVETQYF.